This T cell receptor (beta chain) was profiled in a study of beta chain features in type 1 diabetes. Whole-study context: Summed over all samples, the examined sorted cells came to roughly 110,000,000.

Study-wide points: The naive, central memory and Treg TCRB repertoires of patients appeared to be more similar to one another than those of healthy donors. Whether HLA type influences TCRB rearrangement remained unresolved here. There was a moderate but significant shortening of TCRB CDR3s in all four CD4+ subsets of Type 1 diabetes patients. Researchers caution that PCR might favor shorter templates, equally among patients and controls.

Comment on this clone: The target antigen is unknown.

Expressed TCRB transcripts were sequenced because the entire RNA isolate underwent reverse transcription. Libraries were prepared by immunoSEQ multiplex PCR; TCRdb keeps only in-frame clonotypes and omits some of them. The repertoire has roughly 730,000 clones, 13% of them found once; the top ten carry 0.02% to 0.025%. This clonotype was sampled from a young man with type 1 diabetes. Specimen: naive CD4+ T cells from blood.

The CDR3 region has the DNA TGCAGCGCCCTCGGGGGGGCCGGAGAGACCCAGTACTTC. Protein: CSALGGAGETQYF. This sequence joins TRBV29-1 and TRBJ2-5, with TRBD2 identical over 8 bases. V lost 7 bases, J lost 4 bases, and 8 bases stayed unmatched. This CDR3 is built from 13 residues. CDR1 is SQVTM, CDR2 ANQGSEA, per germline.